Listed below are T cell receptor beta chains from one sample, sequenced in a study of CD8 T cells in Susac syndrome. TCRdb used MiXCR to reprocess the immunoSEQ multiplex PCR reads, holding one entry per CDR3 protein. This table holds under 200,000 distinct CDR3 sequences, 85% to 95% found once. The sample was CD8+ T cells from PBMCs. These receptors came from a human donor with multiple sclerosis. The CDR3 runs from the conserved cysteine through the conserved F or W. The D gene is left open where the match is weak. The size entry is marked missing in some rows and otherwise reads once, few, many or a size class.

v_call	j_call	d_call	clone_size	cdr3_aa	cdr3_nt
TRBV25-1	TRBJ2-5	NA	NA	CASSLGLLQGETQYF	TGTGCCAGCAGTTTGGGACTTCTCCAGGGTGAGACCCAGTACTTC
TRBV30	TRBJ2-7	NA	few	CAWSVQIHEQYF	TGTGCCTGGAGTGTACAAATCCACGAGCAGTACTTC
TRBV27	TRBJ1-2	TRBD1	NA	CASSPRQGLIYGYTF	TGTGCCAGCAGTCCGAGACAGGGCCTGATCTATGGCTACACCTTC
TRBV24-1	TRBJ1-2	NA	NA	CATSALQWRRRTNYGYTF	TGTGCCACCAGTGCCTTACAGTGGCGCAGGAGGACTAACTATGGCTACACCTTC
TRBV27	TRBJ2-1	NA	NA	CASSSRANEQFF	TGTGCCAGCAGTTCCCGCGCGAATGAGCAGTTCTTC
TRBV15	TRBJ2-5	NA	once	CATSRDPGEVETQYF	TGTGCCACCAGCAGAGATCCAGGGGAGGTAGAGACCCAGTACTTC
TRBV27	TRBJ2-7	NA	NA	CASSFVAGKTYEQYF	TGTGCCAGCAGTTTCGTCGCGGGGAAAACCTACGAGCAGTACTTC
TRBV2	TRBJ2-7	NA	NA	CASSEANEQYF	TGTGCCAGCAGTGAAGCAAACGAGCAGTACTTC
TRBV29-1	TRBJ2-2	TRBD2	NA	CSADAGEEELFF	TGCAGCGCCGACGCGGGGGAGGAGGAGCTGTTTTTT
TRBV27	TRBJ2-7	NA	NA	CATRDRSYEQYF	TGTGCCACGCGGGACAGATCCTACGAGCAGTACTTC
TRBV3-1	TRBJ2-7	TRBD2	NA	CASSQIVASGSYEQYF	TGTGCCAGCAGCCAGATTGTGGCTAGCGGCTCCTACGAGCAGTACTTC
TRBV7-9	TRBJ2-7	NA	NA	CASSISTGYSYEQYF	TGTGCCAGCAGTATCTCGACGGGGTACTCCTACGAGCAGTACTTC
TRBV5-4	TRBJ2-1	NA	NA	CASSLGKGGRAEQFF	TGTGCCAGCAGCTTGGGAAAGGGAGGTCGTGCTGAGCAGTTCTTC
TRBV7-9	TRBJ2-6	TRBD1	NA	CASSPPGQGALGANVLTF	TGTGCCAGCAGCCCCCCGGGACAGGGGGCGCTTGGGGCCAACGTCCTGACTTTC
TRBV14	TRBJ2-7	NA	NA	CASSPQGGFHEQYF	TGTGCCAGCAGCCCCCAGGGGGGTTTCCACGAGCAGTACTTC
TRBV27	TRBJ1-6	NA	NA	CASSSTQGQNSPLHF	TGTGCCAGCAGTTCCACACAGGGTCAGAATTCACCCCTCCACTTT
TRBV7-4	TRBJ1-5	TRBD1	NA	CASSLGWTGGNQPQHF	TGTGCCAGCAGCTTAGGCTGGACAGGGGGCAATCAGCCCCAGCATTTT
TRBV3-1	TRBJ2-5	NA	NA	CASSQEGRTGGEVGETQYF	TGTGCCAGCAGCCAAGAAGGGAGGACAGGAGGGGAGGTAGGAGAGACCCAGTACTTC
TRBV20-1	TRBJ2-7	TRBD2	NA	CSAREWTSGRYEQYF	TGCAGTGCTAGAGAATGGACTAGCGGACGCTACGAGCAGTACTTC
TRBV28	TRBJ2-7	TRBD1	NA	CASSALRDSSSYEQYF	TGTGCCAGCAGTGCCCTCCGGGACAGCAGCTCCTACGAGCAGTACTTC
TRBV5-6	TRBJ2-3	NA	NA	CASSSFAASTDTQYF	TGTGCCAGCAGCTCCTTCGCGGCGAGCACAGATACGCAGTATTTT
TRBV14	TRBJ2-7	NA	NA	CASSQEGQPDEQYF	TGTGCCAGCAGCCAAGAAGGGCAGCCTGACGAGCAGTACTTC
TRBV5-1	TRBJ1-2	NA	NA	CASSWTGGIDYGYTF	TGCGCCAGCAGCTGGACGGGGGGAATTGACTATGGCTACACCTTC
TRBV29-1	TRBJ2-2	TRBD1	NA	CSVLGQGASGELFF	TGCAGCGTTCTCGGACAGGGGGCCAGCGGGGAGCTGTTTTTT
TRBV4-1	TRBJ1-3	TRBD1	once	CASSQDRGGPGNTIYF	TGCGCCAGCAGCCAAGATCGAGGGGGCCCTGGAAACACCATATATTTT
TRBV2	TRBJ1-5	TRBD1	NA	CASSPLTGAMQPQHF	TGTGCCAGCAGTCCATTGACAGGGGCCATGCAGCCCCAGCATTTT
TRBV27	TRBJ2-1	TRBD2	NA	CASSLSGLAGSHEQFF	TGTGCCAGCAGTTTATCGGGACTAGCGGGGTCTCATGAGCAGTTCTTC
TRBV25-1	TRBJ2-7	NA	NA	CASSRRGRNEQYF	TGTGCCAGCAGCCGGAGGGGGCGGAACGAGCAGTACTTC
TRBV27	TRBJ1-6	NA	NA	CASRPTGANNSPLHF	TGTGCCAGCAGGCCGACAGGCGCCAATAATTCACCCCTCCACTTT
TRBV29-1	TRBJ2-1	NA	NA	CSVEPQGGYNEQFF	TGCAGCGTTGAACCGCAGGGAGGTTACAATGAGCAGTTCTTC
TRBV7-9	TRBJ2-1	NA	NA	CASSLAAGLVYNEQFF	TGTGCCAGCAGCTTAGCTGCGGGGCTAGTTTACAATGAGCAGTTCTTC
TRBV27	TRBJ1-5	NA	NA	CASSTRQEKNQPQHF	TGTGCCAGCAGCACCAGACAGGAAAAGAATCAGCCCCAGCATTTT
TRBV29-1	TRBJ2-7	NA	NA	CSVLGPLSSYEQYF	TGCAGCGTATTGGGACCGCTTAGCTCCTACGAGCAGTACTTC
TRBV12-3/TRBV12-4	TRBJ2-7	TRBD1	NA	CASSRPGGTWEQYF	TGTGCCAGCAGCCGTCCAGGGGGAACGTGGGAGCAGTACTTC
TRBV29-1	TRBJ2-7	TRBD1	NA	CSVPGQGVGEQYF	TGCAGCGTCCCGGGACAGGGGGTTGGCGAGCAGTACTTC
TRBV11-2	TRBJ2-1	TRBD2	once	CASSSPTSGSRDEQFF	TGTGCCAGCAGTTCCCCGACTAGCGGGAGTCGTGATGAGCAGTTCTTC
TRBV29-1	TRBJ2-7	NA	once	CSVEDHEGSYYEQYF	TGCAGCGTTGAAGATCATGAAGGGAGCTACTACGAGCAGTACTTC